This T cell receptor beta chain was identified during a study of T cell responses to AZD1222 COVID-19 vaccine (dated by TCRdb to the early 2020s). At the level of the whole study: TCR sequencing covered roughly 230 trial participants: 207 given two doses of AZD1222 and approximately 26 given two doses of MenACWY control vaccine. Trial participants were enrolled by age into subgroups of 18-55, 56-69 and 70-plus years, and around 140, 26 and 57 TCR-sequenced participants, respectively, were included in these subgroups.

Beyond this particular receptor, the publication reports: No day 14 peak-response samples were available, so repertoires were characterized only after the peak T cell response. Reportedly, almost half of the unique spike-specific TCRs recognized epitopes lying outside the regions that are mutated in the B.1.351 and B.1.1.7 variants. Participants were mostly white British, with more females than males. The authors suggested clonal diversity may have been underestimated. In the small 56-69-year group, the increase in depth fell short of significance, most likely because of low power. A significant rise in spike-specific TCR breadth and depth was observed after two AZD1222 doses relative to day 0 and relative to MenACWY recipients. Conclusions about previously exposed vaccinees were limited because only six AZD1222 recipients were SARS-CoV-2 seropositive at baseline. The vaccine-associated CD4 TCRs covered the entire spike protein, and the dominant responses fell in regions 160-218 and 743-854.

The CDR3 regions of human TCRbeta chains were subjected to immunosequencing. The paper's data handling went like this. Repertoire TCRs were matched against a reference library of SARS-CoV-2-specific TCRs generated with the MIRA antigen-specificity platform. Breadth was defined as the fraction of unique TCRs that were SARS-CoV-2-associated, and depth was defined as the fraction of total T cells that were SARS-CoV-2-associated. Using the MIRA data, each spike-specific TCR was assigned both to the spike region to which the TCR was reactive and to a CD4 or CD8 class. Log10-transformed breadth and depth values were compared by one-way ANOVA with Sidak's multiple comparisons tests. TCRdb's version of the immuneACCESS table is confined to in-frame rearrangements and falls short of the full clone set. An unresolved V gene accounts for under half of the shortfall where checked; the remainder is of unknown origin. V and J calls and clone size are copied from that table; D and trimming were computed from the DNA. This sample gives approximately 43,000 clones in total; about 87% of them show up just once. The ten top clones hold approximately 25% of the sample.

The time point label, read with the paper, signifies: about 28 days (+/-7) after the second vaccine dose. AZD1222 recipients with second doses at about 4 weeks or about 12 weeks were pooled, because spike-specific TCR depth and breadth did not differ between schedules. Samples from vaccinated people were obtained from the UK trials COV001 and COV002, which included a single-blind randomized controlled phase 2/3 trial of AZD1222 (ChAdOx1 nCoV-19) in healthy adults. For TCRbeta chain sequencing, PBMC samples were collected from trial participants at day 0 and at day 28 after the second dose. To note about this clone: The antigen this receptor binds is unknown. Base qualities were left out, and no much larger clone turns up one base away.

The sample here was peripheral blood, taken 28 days after the second AZD1222 dose. The receptor was isolated from an adult who received the AZD1222 COVID-19 vaccine.

The nucleotide sequence reads as follows: TGTGCCAGCAGTTTACTCGGGGCAGAGAGTATGAACACTGAAGCTTTCTTT. This is translated as CASSLLGAESMNTEAFF. The rearrangement combines TRBV27 with TRBJ1-1, with TRBD1 perhaps the D gene, on 5 matching bases. The germline V gene (reference sequence) provides CDR1 MNHEY and CDR2 SMNVEV. V and J lose 2 bases and 0 bases, and a span of 16 bases separates them. The CDR3 goes from the cysteine to the phenylalanine over 17 residues. Of the read, only the CDR3 DNA is kept; its 51 bases are in frame from base 1.